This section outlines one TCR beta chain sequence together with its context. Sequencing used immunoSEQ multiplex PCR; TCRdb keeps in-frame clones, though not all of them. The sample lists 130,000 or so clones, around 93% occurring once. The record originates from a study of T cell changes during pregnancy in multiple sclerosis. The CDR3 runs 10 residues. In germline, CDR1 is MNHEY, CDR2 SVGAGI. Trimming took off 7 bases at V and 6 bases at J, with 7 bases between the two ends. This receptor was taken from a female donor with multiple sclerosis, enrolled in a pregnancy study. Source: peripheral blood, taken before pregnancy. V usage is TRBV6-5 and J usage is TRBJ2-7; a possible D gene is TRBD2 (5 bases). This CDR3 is CASKGGEQYF. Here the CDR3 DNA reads TGTGCCAGCAAAGGAGGCGAGCAGTACTTC.